Below are 25 T cell receptor beta chains sequenced from a single sample in a study of radiation and T cells in renal cell carcinoma. Generated by immunoSEQ multiplex PCR, the TCRdb table keeps only in-frame clones and is missing some. Of 120,000 to 150,000 clones in the sample, 75% to 90% were seen once. Time point indicated: blood 4 weeks post-SBRT, at nephrectomy. The sample's treatment: 15 Gy SBRT to primary tumor, nephrectomy 4 weeks later. Sample: blood, taken from a patient whose treatment included radiotherapy and nephrectomy. These receptors all stem from a woman aged 45 to 65 with renal cell carcinoma.

The V gene is TRBV11-2, the J gene TRBJ1-3; D is uncertain. The CDR3 runs to 14 residues. Germline-derived CDR1 and CDR2 are SGHAT and FQNNGV. V lost 3 bases, J lost 2 bases, and 8 bases lay in between. The CDR3 is CASSFPITGNTIYF. In DNA, the CDR3 is TGTGCCAGCAGCTTTCCGATTACTGGAAACACCATATATTTT.

The V gene is TRBV5-6, the J gene TRBJ2-7; D call uncertain. Trimming removed 4 bases from V and 2 bases from J, with 7 bases in between. The CDR3 has 12 residues. Germline assignment: CDR1 SGHDT and CDR2 YYEEEE. The CDR3 coding sequence is TGTGCCAGCAGCAGGTTGACCTACGAGCAGTACTTC. The encoded protein is CASSRLTYEQYF.

This chain connects TRBV25-1 to TRBJ2-5, with D possibly TRBD1 on 6 matching bases. The V gene lost 2 bases and the J gene lost 3 bases, with 13 bases spanning the gap. Germline V CDR1 and CDR2: MGHDK, SYGVNS. The length of the CDR3 is 15 residues. The CDR3 reads CASSEPRGREETQYF. The CDR3 nucleotides read TGTGCCAGCAGTGAACCCAGGGGCCGGGAAGAGACCCAGTACTTC.

V gene TRBV10-3 combines with J gene TRBJ1-6, with D perhaps TRBD1 (5 bases). Germline-derived CDR1 and CDR2 are ENHRY and SYGVKD. The CDR3 extends over 14 amino acids. V was clipped by 1 base and J by 9 bases, with 10 bases between them. CDR3 residues: CAISEWVGGSPLHF. In DNA, the CDR3 is TGTGCCATCAGTGAGTGGGTTGGGGGTTCACCCCTCCACTTT.

The V call is TRBV7-2, the J call TRBJ1-5, with a possible D match to TRBD1 (5 bases). The CDR3 totals 16 residues. The V end was cut by 4 bases, the J end by 0 bases, with 13 bases between. The germline V gene encodes CDR1 SGHTA and CDR2 FQGNSA. This chain's CDR3 is CASSSGNRISNQPQHF. DNA for the CDR3: TGTGCCAGCAGCTCAGGGAACAGGATTAGCAATCAGCCCCAGCATTTT.

Comments on this clone: One end of the junction fails to match germline, which may point to a read error. This chain uses TRBV7-9 with TRBJ2-7; no clear D. The germline V gene has CDR1 SEHNR and CDR2 FQNEAQ (reference sequence). This CDR3 comprises 11 residues. Here the CDR3 reads CASGSNVGINF. For the CDR3, the DNA is TGTGCCAGCGGGTCGAATGTCGGCATCAACTTC. Full variable domain (remainder filled in from reference TRBV7-9 and TRBJ2-7): DTGVSQNPRHKITKRGQNVTFRCDPISEHNRLYWYRQTLGQGPEFLTYFQNEAQLEKSRLLSDRFSAERPKGSFSTLEIQRTEQGDSAMYLCASGSNVGINFGPGTRLTVT.

This clone was counted once. The CDR3 DNA sequence: TGTGCCATCAGGCGGACAGGGAGTAACTATGGCTACACCTTC. It is translated as CAIRRTGSNYGYTF. The rearrangement joins TRBV10-3 to TRBJ1-2; 8 bases align to TRBD1. The CDR3 covers 14 residues. CDR1 is ENHRY, CDR2 SYGVKD, per germline. V was pared by 6 bases and J by 1 base, with 4 bases of the junction left unmatched.

This clone was observed a few times. This chain connects TRBV7-6 to TRBJ1-2; no clear D gene. The V end was cut by 5 bases, the J end by 6 bases, with 13 bases between. This CDR3 is 13 amino acids long. Germline V gene sequence: CDR1 SGHVS, CDR2 FNYEAQ. This chain's CDR3 is CASSVDSVNGYTF. The CDR3 DNA reads TGTGCCAGCAGCGTGGACTCCGTCAATGGCTACACCTTC.

The chain combines TRBV19 with TRBJ1-2; tentatively, D is TRBD1 (6 bases). The germline CDR1 and CDR2 sequences are LNHDA and SQIVND (reference sequence). The CDR3 sequence is 15 residues long. Trimming left V 4 bases short and J 3 bases short, with 15 bases between. CDR3 protein: CASSTGAARHYGYTF. DNA of the CDR3: TGTGCCAGTAGTACAGGGGCCGCAAGGCACTATGGCTACACCTTC.

The V call is TRBV13, the J call TRBJ2-3; no clear D. Germline V lookup: CDR1 PRHDT, CDR2 FYEKMQ (reference sequence). Trimming took 5 bases from V and 0 from J, leaving 12 bases between them. The CDR3 spans 15 residues. CDR3 DNA: TGTGCCAGCAGCGGTGGGAAAACTAGCACAGATACGCAGTATTTT. Protein product: CASSGGKTSTDTQYF.

The chain recombines TRBV28 with TRBJ1-6, with 7 nucleotides matching TRBD1. J gave up 6 bases and V 7 bases, and 18 bases lay outside the gene matches. Per germline, CDR1 MDHEN and CDR2 SYDVKM. The CDR3 covers 18 residues. CDR3 in DNA: TGTGCCAGCATGGCCCCAGGGACAGTCCTTACGGGTAATTCACCCCTCCACTTT. Residues: CASMAPGTVLTGNSPLHF.

The rearrangement joins TRBV4-1 to TRBJ2-7, with D possibly TRBD1 on 5 matching bases. CDR1 and CDR2 (germline): MGHRA, YSYEKL. V was clipped by 0 bases and J by 3 bases, with 12 bases between them. The CDR3 is 15 residues long. The DNA of the CDR3 is TGCGCCAGCAGCCAAGAAGCACAGGAGAGCTACGAGCAGTACTTC. Translated, it gives CASSQEAQESYEQYF.

The chain is built from TRBV20-1 and TRBJ1-3; no reliable D call. V lost 3 bases and J 5 bases, leaving 5 bases between the germline ends. Germline V lookup: CDR1 DFQATT, CDR2 SNEGSKA (reference sequence). This CDR3 is 11 amino acids long. CDR3 region: CSARVRNTIYF. In DNA form, the CDR3 reads TGCAGTGCTAGGGTCCGAAACACCATATATTTT.

This clone was counted a few times. The rearrangement links TRBV4-2 to TRBJ2-7; no clear D. V was clipped by 0 bases and J by 7 bases, with 16 bases between them. The V gene's germline CDR1 is LGHNA and CDR2 YNFKEQ. The CDR3 covers 15 residues. CDR3 in DNA: TGTGCCAGCAGCCAAGATCCGACTTTGCAGTCTGAGCAGTACTTC. Encoded protein: CASSQDPTLQSEQYF.

This rearrangement joins TRBV7-3 to TRBJ2-5; no clear D. This CDR3 comprises 14 residues. The germline V and J ends were trimmed by 5 bases and 2 bases, with 12 bases remaining between them. Per germline, CDR1 SGHTA and CDR2 FQGTGA. Here the CDR3 reads CASSLGSVQETQYF. The CDR3 DNA reads TGTGCCAGCAGCCTCGGGTCAGTTCAAGAGACCCAGTACTTC.

The V and J genes are TRBV28 and TRBJ2-3; 7 bases fit TRBD2. The length of the CDR3 is 16 residues. V was clipped by 5 bases and J by 3 bases; unmatched bases: 11. Looked up from germline, CDR1 is MDHEN and CDR2 is SYDVKM. The CDR3 loop is CASSTSLGGGTDTQYF. DNA for the CDR3: TGTGCCAGCAGTACATCCCTTGGCGGGGGAACAGATACGCAGTATTTT.

This clone was found once. The J gene is TRBJ2-1, the V gene TRBV7-9, with D perhaps being TRBD1 or TRBD2 (6 bases each). The CDR3 is 15 residues long. Germline V CDR1 and CDR2: SEHNR, FQNEAQ (reference sequence). Between the trimmed V and J ends, which lost 4 bases and 5 bases, there was a span of 15 bases. The CDR3 nucleotides are TGTGCCAGCAGCTCGGTGGGGGGCCTTAACAATGAGCAGTTCTTC. Translated: CASSSVGGLNNEQFF.

To note about this clone: The junction shows a germline mismatch at one end, possibly a read error. The CDR3 bases are TGTGCCAGCAGTGCCCTCCTCGGGGGGGCAGAAACGCAGTATTTT. Its translation is CASSALLGGAETQYF. The chain links TRBV2 to TRBJ2-3; 8 bases align to TRBD2. The CDR3 covers 15 residues. Germline CDR1 and CDR2: SNHLY and FYNNEI.

The chain combines TRBV9 with TRBJ1-4; TRBD1 matches at 7 bases. J gave up 3 bases and V 1 base, and 3 bases lay outside the gene matches. This CDR3 region has 15 residues. The germline V gene has CDR1 SGDLS and CDR2 YYNGEE. CDR3 sequence: CASSVQGGSNEKLFF. Here the CDR3 DNA reads TGTGCCAGCAGCGTACAGGGGGGCTCTAATGAAAAACTGTTTTTT.

This clone was counted between two and nine times. The chain has TRBV5-1 and TRBJ1-3; TRBD1 might be the D (5 bases). V was pared by 0 bases and J by 0 bases, with 10 bases between. The germline V gene has CDR1 SGHRS and CDR2 YFSETQ. The CDR3 loop spans 16 amino acids. CDR3 sequence (DNA): TGCGCCAGCAGCTTGGGAGGCGGGGGCTCTGGAAACACCATATATTTT. This encodes CASSLGGGGSGNTIYF.

The chain links TRBV9 to TRBJ1-1; 9 bases are a match to TRBD1. This CDR3 spans 15 amino acids. Trimming cost V 3 bases and J 6 bases; bases outside gene matches: 9. Germline-derived CDR1 and CDR2 are SGDLS and YYNGEE. CDR3: CASSETGGAFAEAFF. CDR3 nucleotide sequence: TGTGCCAGCAGCGAAACAGGGGGCGCCTTCGCTGAAGCTTTCTTT.

The chain links TRBV28 to TRBJ1-1, with D possibly being TRBD1 (6 bases). The ends were cut back, 8 bases at V and 8 bases at J, with 9 bases in the middle. The length of the CDR3 is 10 residues. The germline gives CDR1 MDHEN, CDR2 SYDVKM. CDR3 DNA: TGTGCCAGCTTAGGGGGGGAAGCTTTCTTT. This sequence encodes CASLGGEAFF.

The CDR3 DNA is TGTGCCAGCAGTCCAATGCCCAGCGGGAACACCGGGGAGCTGTTTTTT. Protein product: CASSPMPSGNTGELFF. This chain joins TRBV5-4 and TRBJ2-2; weak D call: TRBD2 (5 bases). V lost 5 bases, J lost 1 base, and 15 bases lay in between. Germline lookup yields CDR1 SGHNT and CDR2 YYREEE (reference sequence). The CDR3 has 16 amino acids.

The chain uses TRBV10-3 and TRBJ1-6; unclear D gene. V was trimmed by 10 bases and J by 8 bases, leaving 21 bases between them. Germline V gives CDR1 ENHRY, CDR2 SYGVKD. CDR3 length: 15 residues. The CDR3 spells CATARAVDGDSPLHF. CDR3 nucleotides: TGTGCCACCGCCCGGGCAGTCGATGGGGATTCACCCCTCCACTTT.

The chain links TRBV27 to TRBJ1-1, with D uncertain. Trimming removed 2 bases at V and 5 bases at J, with 12 bases between. Germline V gene sequence: CDR1 MNHEY, CDR2 SMNVEV (reference sequence). The CDR3 consists of 14 residues. This CDR3 reads CASSLPGRGTEAFF. In nucleotides, the CDR3 is TGTGCCAGCAGTTTACCTGGACGGGGTACTGAAGCTTTCTTT.